These 24 T cell receptor beta chains were sequenced from one sample in a study of blood T cell repertoires in COVID-19 (dated by TCRdb to 2020 to 2022). Library generation was performed with the immunoSEQ multiplex PCR assay. In TCRdb, the immuneACCESS table is reduced to in-frame sequences with V and J assigned. These tables do not hold every clone; where another copy was compared, an unresolved V gene accounts for under half, and the others remain unexplained. The sample profile shows around 47,000 clones; 88% of them were found once. The ten top clones hold over 8.5% of the sample. Material: peripheral blood. The source is a middle-aged man with active COVID-19.

This clone was seen only once. The chain carries TRBV5-1 and TRBJ2-2; weak D call: TRBD2 (5 bases). The CDR3 loop spans 22 amino acids. With 0 bases removed from V and 7 bases from J, the gap between germline ends came to 34 bases. Germline CDR1 SGHRS, CDR2 YFSETQ. CDR3 in amino acids: CASSLGYRARGKRDWAGGELFF. Here the CDR3 DNA reads TGCGCCAGCAGCTTGGGATACCGGGCCCGAGGGAAGCGCGACTGGGCTGGCGGGGAGCTGTTTTTT.

The rearrangement uses TRBV4-1 and TRBJ2-3; 8 nucleotides agree with TRBD1. The length of the CDR3 is 20 residues. V shed 3 bases, J shed 2 bases, and the junction held 19 bases outside the gene matches. Germline V CDR1 and CDR2: MGHRA, YSYEKL. Here the CDR3 reads CASSQRQRQGSLPSTDTQYF. The CDR3 region has the DNA TGCGCCAGCAGCCAGCGCCAACGACAGGGGTCCCTCCCGTCCACAGATACGCAGTATTTT.

This chain joins TRBV7-3 and TRBJ2-2; tentatively, D is TRBD2 (6 bases). The CDR3 length is 15 residues. The germline V gene has CDR1 SGHTA and CDR2 FQGTGA. Trimming removed 4 bases from V and 1 base from J, with 10 bases in between. In nucleotides, the CDR3 is TGTGCCAGCAGCTCTATGGGGGGGAACACCGGGGAGCTGTTTTTT. Protein: CASSSMGGNTGELFF.

The chain uses TRBV6-6 and TRBJ1-1; D perhaps matches TRBD1 (5 bases). Between the trimmed V and J ends, which lost 7 bases and 8 bases, there was a span of 11 bases. Germline CDR1 is MNHNY and CDR2 is SVGAGI (reference sequence). CDR3 size: 11 residues. The CDR3 loop reads CASNRDLEAFF. CDR3 nucleotides: TGTGCCAGCAATCGGGACTTGGAAGCTTTCTTT.

This rearrangement joins TRBV7-2 to TRBJ1-4; tentatively, D is TRBD1 (6 bases). Germline CDR1 reads SGHTA; CDR2 reads FQGNSA. This CDR3 contains 14 residues. V shed 4 bases and J shed 7 bases, with 13 bases lying between them. CDR3 sequence: CASSWAGAGEKLFF. CDR3 nucleotides: TGTGCCAGCAGCTGGGCAGGGGCAGGTGAAAAACTGTTTTTT.

The CDR3 nucleotides are TGTGCCAGCAGTTTCGCGGATTCCTACGAGCAGTACTTC. Its protein product is CASSFADSYEQYF. This chain joins TRBV27 and TRBJ2-7; no firm D call. V gave up 3 bases and J gave up 1 base, with 7 bases separating them. Germline CDR1 MNHEY, CDR2 SMNVEV (reference sequence). The CDR3 runs 13 residues.

V gene TRBV7-6 combines with J gene TRBJ2-1, with TRBD1 matching over 7 bases. This CDR3 comprises 15 residues. From germline, CDR1 is SGHVS and CDR2 FNYEAQ. Trimming removed 5 bases from V and 5 bases from J; junction bases left unmatched: 9. CDR3 nucleotides: TGTGCCAGCAGCGTCATACAGGGGCGCCACAATGAGCAGTTCTTC. Translated, it gives CASSVIQGRHNEQFF.

V is TRBV4-2 and J is TRBJ1-1; 8 nucleotides align to TRBD1. This CDR3 spans 14 amino acids. With 5 bases clipped from V and 1 base from J, the junction kept 3 bases outside the gene matches. Per the germline V gene, CDR1 is LGHNA and CDR2 is YNFKEQ. The CDR3 DNA reads TGTGCCAGCAGCTACGGACAGGGGAACACTGAAGCTTTCTTT. Translating it yields CASSYGQGNTEAFF.

The rearrangement joins TRBV28 to TRBJ1-2; TRBD1 is a possible D gene (6 bases). The CDR3 sequence is 15 residues long. In germline, CDR1 is MDHEN, CDR2 SYDVKM. V lost 4 bases and J lost 4, with 16 bases in between. Here the CDR3 DNA reads TGTGCCAGCAGTTCCCAAAGACAGGCGCTCTATGGCTACACCTTC. Translated, it gives CASSSQRQALYGYTF.

J is TRBJ2-3 and V is TRBV5-6, with 11 positions matching TRBD2. This CDR3 spans 18 amino acids. Germline CDR1 and CDR2: SGHDT and YYEEEE. After removal of 2 bases from V and 0 bases from J, the junction contained 8 bases not matched to a gene. In nucleotides, the CDR3 is TGTGCCAGCAGCTTATTGGGGGGACTAGCGGTTAGCACAGATACGCAGTATTTT. Translating it yields CASSLLGGLAVSTDTQYF.

The CDR3: CASSPRGPPNEKLFF. The CDR3 DNA is TGCGCCAGCAGCCCCAGGGGGCCTCCTAATGAAAAACTGTTTTTT. The chain carries TRBV5-1 and TRBJ1-4; 8 positions match TRBD1. V gave up 4 bases and J gave up 3 bases; unmatched junction bases: 5. Germline V gives CDR1 SGHRS, CDR2 YFSETQ. The CDR3 runs 15 residues.

This clone has only a few counts. The gene calls are TRBV11-3 and TRBJ1-1; D remains unclear. The germline CDR1 and CDR2 sequences are SGHNT and YENEEA. V lost 4 bases to trimming and J lost 0 bases, with 6 bases between them. CDR3 length equals 13 residues. CDR3 sequence: CASSSSVNTEAFF. The CDR3 region has the DNA TGTGCCAGCAGCTCATCGGTGAACACTGAAGCTTTCTTT.

This clone came up once. This chain connects TRBV7-9 to TRBJ2-1, with TRBD2 matching over 9 bases. The CDR3 extends over 15 amino acids. J lost 7 bases, V lost 2 bases, and 6 bases had no gene match. Germline V gives CDR1 SEHNR, CDR2 FQNEAQ (reference sequence). CDR3 in DNA: TGTGCCAGCAGCTTACCGTTAGCGGGGGCTAATGAGCAGTTCTTC. Its translation is CASSLPLAGANEQFF.

This chain connects TRBV5-4 to TRBJ2-3; D might be TRBD2 (7 bases). The V and J ends lost 3 bases and 3 bases respectively, with 20 bases between them. Germline V gene data show CDR1 as SGHNT and CDR2 as YYREEE (reference sequence). The CDR3 totals 17 residues. The CDR3, as DNA: TGTGCCAGCAGCTCCGTAGGGGGGGGCTTTCAGACAGATACGCAGTATTTT. This gives the protein CASSSVGGGFQTDTQYF.

The rearrangement links TRBV18 to TRBJ1-4; weak D call: TRBD1 (6 bases). From germline, CDR1 is KGHSH and CDR2 LQKENI. The CDR3 is made up of 12 amino acids. The V and J ends lost 8 bases and 2 bases respectively, with 6 bases between them. DNA for the CDR3: TGTGCCAGCCAGGGGACTAATGAAAAACTGTTTTTT. Protein product: CASQGTNEKLFF.

V is TRBV2 and J is TRBJ1-3, with 7 positions matching TRBD1. V lost 6 bases, J lost 3 bases, and 11 bases stayed unmatched. There are 16 residues in the CDR3. The germline gives CDR1 SNHLY, CDR2 FYNNEI. The CDR3 DNA reads as TGTGCCAGCAGAAAGGGCAGGGGGAAGGGTGGAAACACCATATATTTT. Protein sequence: CASRKGRGKGGNTIYF.

V and J are TRBV19 and TRBJ1-1, with a tentative D call TRBD1 (6 bases). Germline lookup yields CDR1 LNHDA and CDR2 SQIVND (reference sequence). Deletions cut 7 bases from V and 4 bases from J, with 13 bases between. The CDR3 contains 13 residues. This CDR3 is CASIAGGATEAFF. CDR3 nucleotide sequence: TGTGCCAGTATCGCGGGGGGGGCCACTGAAGCTTTCTTT.

V and J are TRBV6-1 and TRBJ2-7, with TRBD1 matching 8 bases. J gave up 5 bases and V 2 bases, and 8 bases lay outside the gene matches. CDR1 and CDR2 (germline): MNHNS, SASEGT. The CDR3 sequence is 15 residues long. CDR3 DNA: TGTGCCAGCAGTGAACGCCTGACAGGGGAACACGAGCAGTACTTC. Amino acids: CASSERLTGEHEQYF.

The chain has TRBV3-1 (or the pseudogene TRBV3-2) and TRBJ1-1; D possibly corresponds to TRBD1 (5 bases). The CDR3 covers 14 residues. V shed 4 bases and J shed 3 bases, with 12 bases lying between them. Looked up from germline, CDR1 is LGHDT and CDR2 is YNNKEL (reference sequence). DNA of the CDR3: TGTGCCAGCAGCCCTAGGGGCCCGGACACTGAAGCTTTCTTT. This encodes CASSPRGPDTEAFF.

V is TRBV6-5 and J is TRBJ2-2; no clear D gene. The V end lost 6 bases, the J end lost 6 bases, and 8 bases lay between the germline ends. CDR1 MNHEY and CDR2 SVGAGI come from the germline V gene. This CDR3 region has 12 residues. The CDR3 DNA sequence: TGTGCCAGCAGGACTCCCGCCGGGGAGCTGTTTTTT. The encoded protein is CASRTPAGELFF.

In its sample, this clone was seen once. The V and J genes are TRBV3-1 (or the pseudogene TRBV3-2) and TRBJ1-1; D perhaps matches TRBD1 (6 bases). CDR3 length: 13 amino acids. Germline CDR1 is LGHDT and CDR2 is YNNKEL (reference sequence). V was pared by 6 bases and J by 5 bases, with 13 bases between. The CDR3 loop is CASSSTGQTEAFF. CDR3 sequence (DNA): TGTGCCAGCAGTTCTACAGGACAGACTGAAGCTTTCTTT.

This rearrangement joins TRBV6-5 to TRBJ2-7; tentative D call: TRBD2 (6 bases). Germline CDR1 is MNHEY and CDR2 is SVGAGI. This CDR3 spans 15 amino acids. Trimming removed 4 bases at V and 2 bases at J, with 15 bases between. The CDR3: CASSSRERAPYEQYF. The CDR3 nucleotides read TGTGCCAGCAGTTCCCGGGAGCGGGCACCCTACGAGCAGTACTTC.

The chain carries TRBV7-9 and TRBJ2-1; D gene unclear. Germline V gene sequence: CDR1 SEHNR, CDR2 FQNEAQ (reference sequence). V lost 2 bases and J 9 bases, leaving 5 bases between the germline ends. This CDR3 has 11 amino acids. The CDR3 DNA reads TGTGCCAGCAGCTTATCCGGTGAGCAGTTCTTC. It codes for CASSLSGEQFF.

This clone is medium-sized in the sample. The chain links TRBV6-4 to TRBJ1-2; 8 positions match TRBD1. Trimming took 5 bases from V and 2 from J; bases not matched to a gene: 1. The CDR3 runs to 13 residues. CDR1 and CDR2 from the germline V gene are MRHNA and SNTAGT. CDR3 sequence: CASSRDRNYGYTF. CDR3 coding DNA: TGTGCCAGCAGTCGGGACAGGAACTATGGCTACACCTTC.